A selection of T cell receptor beta chains follows, all from one sample in a study of blood T cell repertoires in COVID-19. TCRdb's table, derived via immunoSEQ multiplex PCR, lists solely in-frame clones and lacks some. The repertoire holds hundreds of thousands of clones, roughly 89% seen once, with under 3% in the top ten. Sequencing was performed on PBMCs or T cells enriched from blood (not recorded which). The receptors originated from a woman aged 50 to 65 who had been exposed to COVID-19. CDR3s include the opening cysteine and the closing phenylalanine or tryptophan. Each record gives: J gene, D gene, clone size, V gene, CDR3 protein, CDR3 DNA. A D gene is named only where the DNA matches it firmly. Clone size is given for some rows only: seen once, a few or many times, or a class if the clone is expanded.

>TRBJ1-6|-|-|TRBV27
CASSVLKVGPLHF
TGTGCCAGTAGCGTCCTCAAAGTTGGACCCCTCCACTTT
>TRBJ2-7|-|-|TRBV7-5
CARSLRQGDRPYEQYF
TGTGCCAGAAGCTTGCGGCAGGGCGACAGGCCCTACGAGCAGTACTTC
>TRBJ2-2|-|-|TRBV19
CAGGGPNTGELFF
TGTGCCGGCGGAGGGCCGAACACCGGGGAGCTGTTTTTT
>TRBJ2-7|-|-|TRBV5-4
CASSFVDSPYEQYF
TGTGCCAGCAGCTTCGTGGACAGCCCCTACGAGCAGTACTTC
>TRBJ1-3|TRBD1|-|TRBV3-1/TRBV3-2
CASNAQGYGNTIYF
TGTGCCAGCAACGCACAGGGGTACGGAAACACCATATATTTT
>TRBJ2-2|TRBD1|once|TRBV4-1
CASSQSPTGATGELFF
TGCGCCAGCAGCCAAAGCCCAACAGGGGCCACCGGGGAGCTGTTTTTT
>TRBJ2-7|TRBD1|-|TRBV14
CASSPSGTGPYEQYF
TGTGCCAGCAGCCCTTCCGGGACAGGACCCTACGAGCAGTACTTC
>TRBJ1-2|-|-|TRBV30
CAWSVGQRTYTF
TGTGCCTGGAGTGTGGGACAACGCACCTACACCTTC
>TRBJ2-4|TRBD1|-|TRBV5-5
CASSWGQDLAKNIQYF
TGTGCCAGCAGCTGGGGACAGGACCTAGCCAAAAACATTCAGTACTTC
>TRBJ1-1|-|-|TRBV9
CASSVATGQNTEAFF
TGTGCCAGCAGCGTAGCCACAGGGCAGAACACTGAAGCTTTCTTT
>TRBJ1-2|-|-|TRBV5-6
CASSPSPGRGEDGYTF
TGTGCCAGCAGCCCAAGCCCTGGACGGGGAGAGGATGGCTACACCTTC
>TRBJ2-7|TRBD1|-|TRBV3-1/TRBV3-2
CASSYRDRGNEQYF
TGTGCCAGCAGCTACCGGGACAGGGGGAACGAGCAGTACTTC
>TRBJ2-7|-|-|TRBV7-8
CASSRGGGAEVQYF
TGTGCCAGCAGCCGAGGGGGGGGTGCGGAGGTGCAGTACTTC
>TRBJ2-5|-|once|TRBV5-1
CASSLGARGQTQYF
TGCGCCAGCAGCTTGGGGGCGCGGGGGCAGACCCAGTACTTC
>TRBJ2-5|-|-|TRBV3-1/TRBV3-2
CASSQSQGRLTQYF
TGTGCCAGCAGCCAGTCCCAGGGCCGGTTGACCCAGTACTTC
>TRBJ2-7|-|-|TRBV5-5
CASSTDREVSYEQYF
TGTGCCAGCAGCACCGACAGGGAGGTATCCTACGAGCAGTACTTC
>TRBJ2-5|-|-|TRBV18
CASSPSGLGAQETQYF
TGTGCCAGCTCACCCTCAGGGCTAGGGGCCCAAGAGACCCAGTACTTC
>TRBJ2-5|TRBD1|-|TRBV5-5
CASSSQDRNRETQYF
TGTGCCAGCAGCTCCCAGGACAGGAACCGGGAGACCCAGTACTTC
>TRBJ2-1|TRBD2|-|TRBV7-2
CASSWTSGGYNEQFF
TGTGCCAGCAGCTGGACTAGCGGGGGGTACAATGAGCAGTTCTTC
>TRBJ1-6|TRBD1|-|TRBV19
CASTRGQGNSPLHF
TGTGCCAGTACCCGAGGACAGGGAAATTCACCCCTCCACTTT
>TRBJ2-1|TRBD2|-|TRBV7-6
CASSFGPGGGKNEQFF
TGTGCCAGCAGCTTTGGGCCTGGGGGGGGGAAAAATGAGCAGTTCTTC
>TRBJ2-7|TRBD1|-|TRBV28
CASRNDRGLIYEQYF
TGTGCCAGCAGAAATGACAGGGGGTTGATATACGAGCAGTACTTC
>TRBJ2-7|-|few|TRBV5-4
CASSCSRQVSSYEQYF
TGTGCCAGCAGCTGTAGCCGACAGGTAAGCTCCTACGAGCAGTACTTC
>TRBJ2-1|TRBD1|few|TRBV3-1/TRBV3-2
CASSQVRTGGYNEQFF
TGTGCCAGCAGCCAAGTCCGAACAGGGGGTTACAATGAGCAGTTCTTC
>TRBJ2-5|-|-|TRBV2
CASSAEYQETQYF
TGTGCCAGCAGTGCGGAGTACCAAGAGACCCAGTACTTC
>TRBJ2-3|-|-|TRBV29-1
CSGGWEWGHSTDTQYF
TGCAGCGGGGGGTGGGAATGGGGACATAGCACAGATACGCAGTATTTT
>TRBJ2-7|TRBD1|-|TRBV5-1
CASRSGTGTYEQYF
TGCGCCAGCAGATCCGGGACAGGGACCTACGAGCAGTACTTC
>TRBJ1-1|-|-|TRBV6-5
CASSYLRGVTEAFF
TGTGCCAGCAGTTACCTTCGGGGGGTTACTGAAGCTTTCTTT
>TRBJ2-1|TRBD1|-|TRBV27
CASSFPPRTGGANEQFF
TGTGCCAGCAGTTTCCCGCCCCGAACAGGGGGCGCAAATGAGCAGTTCTTC
>TRBJ2-5|-|-|TRBV4-1
CASSQDGGQAQETQYF
TGCGCCAGCAGCCAAGATGGTGGTCAGGCACAAGAGACCCAGTACTTC
>TRBJ2-3|-|-|TRBV24-1
CATSRGKTMETDTQCF
TGTGCCACCAGTCGGGGGAAAACTATGGAGACAGATACGCAGTGTTTT
>TRBJ1-2|TRBD1|-|TRBV5-1
CASSQRDRGNYGYTF
TGCGCCAGCAGCCAAAGGGACAGGGGTAACTATGGCTACACCTTC
>TRBJ2-5|-|-|TRBV15
CATSRDIQTKETQYF
TGTGCCACCAGCAGAGATATCCAGACTAAAGAGACCCAGTACTTC
>TRBJ1-5|TRBD1|-|TRBV28
CASSLQGTGNNQPQHF
TGTGCCAGCAGTCTACAAGGGACAGGGAACAATCAGCCCCAGCATTTT
>TRBJ2-1|TRBD2|-|TRBV15
CATSSRHAASGVNEQFF
TGTGCCACCAGCAGCCGTCACGCGGCTAGCGGGGTTAATGAGCAGTTCTTC
>TRBJ2-1|-|-|TRBV7-8
CASSYLPADNEQFF
TGTGCCAGCAGCTACTTACCAGCGGACAATGAGCAGTTCTTC
>TRBJ2-1|-|-|TRBV4-1
CASSQDVGYREQFF
TGCGCCAGCAGCCAAGACGTCGGGTATCGAGAGCAGTTCTTC
>TRBJ2-7|-|-|TRBV6-5
CASRQGQIYEQYF
TGTGCCAGCAGACAAGGACAGATCTACGAGCAGTACTTC
>TRBJ1-1|-|-|TRBV6-5
CASWRAVTEAFF
TGTGCCAGTTGGAGGGCTGTCACTGAAGCTTTCTTT
>TRBJ2-2|TRBD1|-|TRBV14
CASSLTGPGELFF
TGTGCCAGCAGCCTGACAGGGCCCGGGGAGCTGTTTTTT
>TRBJ1-1|TRBD1|-|TRBV29-1
CSVGPGTGGTEAFF
TGCAGCGTCGGTCCAGGGACAGGCGGCACTGAAGCTTTCTTT
>TRBJ1-5|-|-|TRBV3-1/TRBV3-2
CASSQAHSNQPQHF
TGTGCCAGCAGCCAAGCCCATAGCAATCAGCCCCAGCATTTT
>TRBJ2-1|TRBD1|-|TRBV2
CASSGYRGLGNEQFF
TGTGCCAGCAGTGGCTACAGGGGGCTAGGCAATGAGCAGTTCTTC
>TRBJ2-7|TRBD1|once|TRBV29-1
CSAQGQTYEQYF
TGCAGCGCCCAGGGACAGACCTACGAGCAGTACTTC
>TRBJ2-7|-|-|TRBV5-1
CASSHIPGSSYEQYF
TGCGCCAGCAGCCACATTCCAGGCAGTAGCTACGAGCAGTACTTC
>TRBJ2-3|-|-|TRBV9
CASSVAGARDTQYF
TGTGCCAGCAGCGTAGCAGGGGCCCGGGATACGCAGTATTTT
>TRBJ2-2|TRBD2|-|TRBV5-6
CASSYGTSGGMHTGELFF
TGTGCCAGCAGCTACGGGACTAGCGGGGGGATGCACACCGGGGAGCTGTTTTTT
>TRBJ2-7|-|-|TRBV6-1
CASSDRLTGTYYEQYF
TGTGCCAGCAGTGACAGACTGACCGGGACTTACTACGAGCAGTACTTC
>TRBJ1-1|-|few|TRBV7-9
CASSLGGGLTTEAFF
TGTGCCAGCAGCTTAGGCGGGGGTTTAACCACTGAAGCTTTCTTT
>TRBJ1-1|-|-|TRBV6-1
CASSEGAGTEAFF
TGTGCCAGCAGTGAAGGGGCAGGCACTGAAGCTTTCTTT
>TRBJ1-1|-|-|TRBV29-1
CSVQRGFPGRTEAFF
TGCAGCGTCCAACGAGGTTTTCCGGGTCGGACTGAAGCTTTCTTT
>TRBJ2-1|TRBD2|-|TRBV7-2
CASSLAPPLRGGPRAYNEQFF
TGTGCCAGCAGCTTAGCCCCCCCACTGCGGGGGGGGCCAAGGGCCTACAATGAGCAGTTCTTC
>TRBJ2-3|-|-|TRBV19
CASSMRGTDTQYF
TGTGCCAGTAGTATGAGGGGGACAGATACGCAGTATTTT
>TRBJ2-3|TRBD1|-|TRBV5-1
CASSLGRRDRVADTQYF
TGCGCCAGCAGCTTGGGACGCAGGGACAGGGTGGCAGATACGCAGTATTTT
>TRBJ1-4|-|-|TRBV3-1/TRBV3-2
CASSQKSMGGYEKLFF
TGTGCCAGCAGCCAGAAATCAATGGGAGGATATGAAAAACTGTTTTTT